The next 19 T cell receptor beta chains were all read from a single sample in a study of cytomegalovirus exposure and HLA in healthy donors. With 60 Vbeta and 13 Jbeta primers, the PCR was carried out. This table comes from immunoSEQ multiplex PCR, and its TCRdb copy is limited to in-frame clones, with some not included. The data hold around 150,000 clones, with 80% observed a single time. Sequenced: PBMCs. These receptor sequences come from a man aged 30 to 45 in good health and CMV-seronegative.

In nucleotides, the CDR3 is TGTGCCAGCAGACAGGGGCACTCCTACGAGCAGTACTTC. Translation gives CASRQGHSYEQYF. The chain carries TRBV6-5 and TRBJ2-7; TRBD1 agrees at 7 bases. The CDR3 totals 13 residues. J gave up 0 bases and V 6 bases, and 2 bases lay outside the gene matches. Germline CDR1 reads MNHEY; CDR2 reads SVGAGI.

The chain recombines TRBV5-1 with TRBJ2-2, with D possibly TRBD2 on 6 matching bases. Trimming took 1 base from V and 4 from J, leaving 11 bases between them. This CDR3 is built from 15 residues. CDR1 is SGHRS, CDR2 YFSETQ, per germline. The CDR3: CASSLYGGTTGELFF. In DNA, the CDR3 is TGCGCCAGCAGCTTGTACGGGGGTACCACCGGGGAGCTGTTTTTT.

V and J are TRBV6-6 and TRBJ1-1; D unresolved. Per the germline V gene, CDR1 is MNHNY and CDR2 is SVGAGI (reference sequence). Trimming left V 6 bases short and J 0 bases short, with 5 bases between. The CDR3 loop spans 12 amino acids. The CDR3 region is CASSRVNTEAFF. CDR3 DNA: TGTGCCAGCAGCCGGGTGAACACTGAAGCTTTCTTT.

The rearrangement joins TRBV11-2 to TRBJ2-7; 9 bases align to TRBD2. Germline V gives CDR1 SGHAT, CDR2 FQNNGV. The length of the CDR3 is 15 residues. Trimming took 0 bases from V and 2 from J; bases not matched to a gene: 2. As DNA, the CDR3 is TGTGCCAGCAGCTTAGATCTAGCGGGGACCTACGAGCAGTACTTC. Its translation: CASSLDLAGTYEQYF. The full variable domain, its missing parts supplied by reference TRBV11-2 and TRBJ2-7, is EAGVAQSPRYKIIEKRQSVAFWCNPISGHATLYWYQQILGQGPKLLIQFQNNGVVDDSQLPKDRFSAERLKGVDSTLKIQPAKLEDSAVYLCASSLDLAGTYEQYFGPGTRLTVT.

V gene TRBV7-3 combines with J gene TRBJ2-7, with D unclear. This CDR3 contains 13 residues. Germline V gene data show CDR1 as SGHTA and CDR2 as FQGTGA. Trimming took 8 bases from V and 4 from J, leaving 15 bases between them. In nucleotides, the CDR3 is TGTGCCAGCCTCATGAGAGGCGAATACGAGCAGTACTTC. It encodes CASLMRGEYEQYF.

The V gene is TRBV28, the J gene TRBJ2-3; TRBD1 agrees at 8 bases. V lost 5 bases and J lost 6; bases outside the gene matches: 7. Germline CDR1 reads MDHEN; CDR2 reads SYDVKM. The CDR3 has 14 amino acids. The CDR3 reads CASSLSGGGDTQYF. The DNA of the CDR3 is TGTGCCAGCAGTCTCTCAGGGGGCGGGGATACGCAGTATTTT.

Here the CDR3 DNA reads TGTGCCAGCAGCGAAAGTTTGGGGGCGATAACTGAAGCTTTCTTT. Translation: CASSESLGAITEAFF. V gene TRBV2 combines with J gene TRBJ1-1, with D perhaps matching TRBD1 (6 bases). CDR3 length equals 15 residues. The germline gives CDR1 SNHLY, CDR2 FYNNEI. V lost 6 bases, J lost 5 bases, and 19 bases lay in between.

This clone is a singleton in its sample. This chain links TRBV15 with TRBJ2-7; D remains unclear. The CDR3 consists of 14 residues. Germline V gene sequence: CDR1 LNHNV, CDR2 YYDKDF (reference sequence). V lost 8 bases to trimming and J lost 0 bases, with 14 bases between them. This CDR3 reads CATADPRGSYEQYF. The CDR3 region has the DNA TGTGCCACCGCTGACCCACGAGGCTCCTACGAGCAGTACTTC.

The chain links TRBV28 to TRBJ1-4; weak D call: TRBD1 (6 bases). Trimming left V 5 bases short and J 0 bases short, with 10 bases between. Germline values: CDR1 MDHEN, CDR2 SYDVKM. There are 15 residues in the CDR3. The CDR3 coding sequence is TGTGCCAGCAGTCCACAGGGTGCAACTAATGAAAAACTGTTTTTT. Translating it yields CASSPQGATNEKLFF.

V gene TRBV20-1 combines with J gene TRBJ2-7, with a weak D call TRBD2 (5 bases). The germline CDR1 and CDR2 sequences are DFQATT and SNEGSKA (reference sequence). The CDR3 has 11 amino acids. V lost 5 bases and J lost 7, with 12 bases in between. This CDR3 reads CSASRRREQYF. The CDR3 DNA reads as TGCAGTGCTTCACGTAGGAGGGAGCAGTACTTC.

This chain links TRBV29-1 with TRBJ1-3; D perhaps matches TRBD1 (5 bases). Trimming removed 7 bases at V and 8 bases at J, with 12 bases between. This CDR3 has 11 residues. Germline CDR1 reads SQVTM; CDR2 reads ANQGSEA. In nucleotides, the CDR3 is TGCAGCGCCGGGACTGGGTACACCATATATTTT. It encodes CSAGTGYTIYF.

This clone was detected once. This chain links TRBV5-1 with TRBJ1-1, with D maybe TRBD1 (5 bases). The germline gives CDR1 SGHRS, CDR2 YFSETQ. This CDR3 has 14 residues. Between the trimmed V and J ends, which lost 5 bases and 3 bases, there was a span of 14 bases. The DNA of the CDR3 is TGCGCCAGCAGTTGGGGCAGGGCCCACACTGAAGCTTTCTTT. Residues: CASSWGRAHTEAFF.

The genes are TRBV11-2 and TRBJ1-5; D is possibly TRBD1 (5 bases). CDR1 SGHAT and CDR2 FQNNGV come from the germline V gene. CDR3 length: 14 residues. Trimming pared 0 bases from V and 5 bases from J, leaving 8 bases between. CDR3 sequence: CASSLEGRDQPQHF. The CDR3 bases are TGTGCCAGCAGCTTAGAGGGCAGGGATCAGCCCCAGCATTTT.

This chain links TRBV5-6 with TRBJ1-3; D is perhaps TRBD1 (5 bases). Trimming stripped 0 bases from V and 5 bases from J, with 6 bases between. Germline loops: CDR1 SGHDT, CDR2 YYEEEE. The CDR3 is 13 amino acids. In DNA, the CDR3 is TGTGCCAGCAGCTTGGGACAGCGAAACACCATATATTTT. Encoded protein: CASSLGQRNTIYF.

The J gene is TRBJ1-4, the V gene TRBV28; D may be TRBD1 (5 bases). This CDR3 has 15 residues. Looked up from germline, CDR1 is MDHEN and CDR2 is SYDVKM. Trimming shortened V by 7 bases and J by 5 bases, and 17 bases separated the two germline ends. DNA for the CDR3: TGTGCCAGCAATCCCGGGGGACGGCCCAATGAAAAACTGTTTTTT. It translates to CASNPGGRPNEKLFF.

The rearrangement links TRBV25-1 to TRBJ2-5; D perhaps matches TRBD1 (5 bases). V was clipped by 1 base and J by 1 base, with 10 bases between them. Per germline, CDR1 MGHDK and CDR2 SYGVNS. CDR3 size: 15 residues. The CDR3 DNA is TGTGCCAGCAGTGAATCCGAGACAGCCCAAGAGACCCAGTACTTC. This sequence encodes CASSESETAQETQYF.

The chain joins TRBV7-9 to TRBJ2-1; the match to TRBD2 covers 7 bases. Looked up from germline, CDR1 is SEHNR and CDR2 is FQNEAQ (reference sequence). J was trimmed by 7 bases and V by 4 bases; bases with no gene match: 1. The CDR3 is 12 amino acids. This CDR3 reads CASSWGGNEQFF. The CDR3 DNA is TGTGCCAGCAGCTGGGGGGGGAATGAGCAGTTCTTC.

CDR3 sequence: CASRSGGAKETQYF. The CDR3 DNA reads as TGTGCCAGCAGATCCGGGGGGGCGAAAGAGACCCAGTACTTC. The J gene is TRBJ2-5, the V gene TRBV11-1; 8 bases fit TRBD2. The CDR3 has 14 amino acids. V gave up 6 bases and J gave up 3 bases; unmatched junction bases: 6. Germline V CDR1 and CDR2: SGHAT, FQDESV (reference sequence). Complete variable domain (other parts from reference TRBV11-1 and TRBJ2-5): EAEVAQSPRYKITEKSQAVAFWCDPISGHATLYWYRQILGQGPELLVQFQDESVVDDSQLPKDRFSAERLKGVDSTLKIQPAELGDSAMYLCASRSGGAKETQYFGPGTRLLVL.

The chain is built from TRBV9 and TRBJ2-2; the D gene is possibly TRBD1 (5 bases). Germline V gene data show CDR1 as SGDLS and CDR2 as YYNGEE. CDR3 length equals 12 residues. V lost 1 base and J lost 10, with 8 bases in between. The CDR3 reads CASSVIGAELFF. As DNA, the CDR3 is TGTGCCAGCAGCGTAATAGGGGCGGAGCTGTTTTTT.